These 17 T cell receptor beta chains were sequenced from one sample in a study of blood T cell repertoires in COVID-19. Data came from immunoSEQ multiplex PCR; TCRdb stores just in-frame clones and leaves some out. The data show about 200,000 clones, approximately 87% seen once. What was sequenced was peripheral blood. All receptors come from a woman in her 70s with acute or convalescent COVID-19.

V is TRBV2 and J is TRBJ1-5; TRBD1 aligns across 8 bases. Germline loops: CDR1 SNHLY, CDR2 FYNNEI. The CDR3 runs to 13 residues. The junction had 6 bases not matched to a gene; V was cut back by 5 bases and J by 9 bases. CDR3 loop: CASSFQGAGPQHF. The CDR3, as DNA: TGTGCCAGCAGTTTTCAGGGGGCTGGGCCCCAGCATTTT. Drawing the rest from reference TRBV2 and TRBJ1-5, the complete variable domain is EPEVTQTPSHQVTQMGQEVILRCVPISNHLYFYWYRQILGQKVEFLVSFYNNEISEKSEIFDDQFSVERPDGSNFTLKIRSTKLEDSAMYFCASSFQGAGPQHFGDGTRLSIL.

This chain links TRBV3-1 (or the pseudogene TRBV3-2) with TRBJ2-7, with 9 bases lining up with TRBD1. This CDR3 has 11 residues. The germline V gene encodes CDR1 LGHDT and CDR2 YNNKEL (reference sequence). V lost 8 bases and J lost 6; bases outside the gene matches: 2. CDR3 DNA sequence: TGTGCCAGCGGGACAGGGTTCGAGCAGTACTTC. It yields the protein CASGTGFEQYF.

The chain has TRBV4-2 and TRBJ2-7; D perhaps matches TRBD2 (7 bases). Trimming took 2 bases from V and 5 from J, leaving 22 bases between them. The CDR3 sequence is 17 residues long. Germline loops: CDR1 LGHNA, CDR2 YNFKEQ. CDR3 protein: CASSQTEGGKGTNEQYF. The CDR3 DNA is TGTGCCAGCAGCCAAACCGAAGGGGGAAAGGGGACTAACGAGCAGTACTTC.

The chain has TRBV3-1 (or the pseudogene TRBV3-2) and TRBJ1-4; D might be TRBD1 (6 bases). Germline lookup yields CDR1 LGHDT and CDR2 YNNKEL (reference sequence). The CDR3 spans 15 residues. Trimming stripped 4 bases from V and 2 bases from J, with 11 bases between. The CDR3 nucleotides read TGTGCCAGCAGCCTCCACAGGGAGACTAATGAAAAACTGTTTTTT. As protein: CASSLHRETNEKLFF.

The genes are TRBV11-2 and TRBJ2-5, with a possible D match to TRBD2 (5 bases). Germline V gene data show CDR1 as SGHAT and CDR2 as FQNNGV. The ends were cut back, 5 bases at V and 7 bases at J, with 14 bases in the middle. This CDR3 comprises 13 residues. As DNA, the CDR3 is TGTGCCAGCAGCCGAAGCACACGGGGGACCCAGTACTTC. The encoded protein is CASSRSTRGTQYF.

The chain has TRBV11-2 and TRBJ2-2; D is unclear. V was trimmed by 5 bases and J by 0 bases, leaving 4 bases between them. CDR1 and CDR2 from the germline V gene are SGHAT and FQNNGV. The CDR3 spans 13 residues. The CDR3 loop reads CASSPSNTGELFF. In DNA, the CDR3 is TGTGCCAGCAGCCCCTCGAACACCGGGGAGCTGTTTTTT.

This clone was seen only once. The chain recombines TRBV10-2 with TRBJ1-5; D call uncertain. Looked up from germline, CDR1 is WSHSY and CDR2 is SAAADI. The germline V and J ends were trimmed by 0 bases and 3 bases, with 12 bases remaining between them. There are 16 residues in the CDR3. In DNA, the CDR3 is TGCGCCAGCAGTGAGTCGAATCGGGGAGACAATCAGCCCCAGCATTTT. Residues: CASSESNRGDNQPQHF.

CDR3 coding DNA: TGTGCCAGCAGACTACGACAGGGTAACTATGGCTACACCTTC. As protein: CASRLRQGNYGYTF. The V gene is TRBV28, the J gene TRBJ1-2; 7 bases line up with TRBD1. CDR3 length: 14 residues. V was pared by 6 bases and J by 1 base, with 5 bases of the junction left unmatched. Germline CDR1 reads MDHEN; CDR2 reads SYDVKM.

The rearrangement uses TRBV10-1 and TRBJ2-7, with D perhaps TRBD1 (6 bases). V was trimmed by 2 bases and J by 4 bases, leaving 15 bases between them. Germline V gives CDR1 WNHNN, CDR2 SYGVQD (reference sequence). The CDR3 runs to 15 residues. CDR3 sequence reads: CASSEGLGHQYEQYF. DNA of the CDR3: TGCGCCAGCAGTGAGGGCCTGGGACATCAGTACGAGCAGTACTTC.

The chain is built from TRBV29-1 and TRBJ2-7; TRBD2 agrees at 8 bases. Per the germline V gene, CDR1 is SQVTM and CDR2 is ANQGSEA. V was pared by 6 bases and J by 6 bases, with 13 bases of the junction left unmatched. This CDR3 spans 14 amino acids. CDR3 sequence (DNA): TGCAGCGTCCTCAAAGCGGGAGTGGGTTCCGAGCAGTACTTC. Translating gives CSVLKAGVGSEQYF.

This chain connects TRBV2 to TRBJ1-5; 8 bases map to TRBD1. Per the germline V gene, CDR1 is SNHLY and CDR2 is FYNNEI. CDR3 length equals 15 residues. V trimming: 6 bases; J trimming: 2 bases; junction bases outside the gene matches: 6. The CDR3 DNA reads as TGTGCCAGCAGGACAGGGGTAAGGGGCAATCAGCCCCAGCATTTT. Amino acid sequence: CASRTGVRGNQPQHF.

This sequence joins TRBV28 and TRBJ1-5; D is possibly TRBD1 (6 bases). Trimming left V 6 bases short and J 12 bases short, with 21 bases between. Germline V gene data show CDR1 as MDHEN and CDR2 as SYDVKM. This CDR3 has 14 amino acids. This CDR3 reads CASSPGWGPVYQHF. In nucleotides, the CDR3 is TGTGCCAGCAGCCCGGGGTGGGGGCCGGTGTACCAGCATTTT.

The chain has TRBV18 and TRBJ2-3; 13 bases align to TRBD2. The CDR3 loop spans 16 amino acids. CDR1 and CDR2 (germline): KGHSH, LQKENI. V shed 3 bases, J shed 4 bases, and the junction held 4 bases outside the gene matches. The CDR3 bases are TGTGCCAGCTCACCGGGGACTAGCGGGAAGGCAGATACGCAGTATTTT. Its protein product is CASSPGTSGKADTQYF.

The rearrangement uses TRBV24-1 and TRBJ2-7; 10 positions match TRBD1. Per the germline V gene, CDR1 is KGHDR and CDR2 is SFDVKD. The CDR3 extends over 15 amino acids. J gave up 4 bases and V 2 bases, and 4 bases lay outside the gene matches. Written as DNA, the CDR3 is TGTGCCACCAGTGATTCGGGGACAGGGGCTTACGAGCAGTACTTC. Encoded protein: CATSDSGTGAYEQYF.

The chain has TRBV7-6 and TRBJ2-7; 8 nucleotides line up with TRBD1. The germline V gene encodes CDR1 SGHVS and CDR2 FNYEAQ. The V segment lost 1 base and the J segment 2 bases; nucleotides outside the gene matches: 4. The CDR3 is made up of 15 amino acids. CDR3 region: CASSLEPGGTYEQYF. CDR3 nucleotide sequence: TGTGCCAGCAGCTTAGAGCCAGGGGGCACCTACGAGCAGTACTTC.

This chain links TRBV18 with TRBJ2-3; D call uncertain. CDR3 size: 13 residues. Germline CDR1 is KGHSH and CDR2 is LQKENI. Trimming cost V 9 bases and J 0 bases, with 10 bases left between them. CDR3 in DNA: TGTGCCAGTAGCAGTACTAGCACAGATACGCAGTATTTT. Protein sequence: CASSSTSTDTQYF.

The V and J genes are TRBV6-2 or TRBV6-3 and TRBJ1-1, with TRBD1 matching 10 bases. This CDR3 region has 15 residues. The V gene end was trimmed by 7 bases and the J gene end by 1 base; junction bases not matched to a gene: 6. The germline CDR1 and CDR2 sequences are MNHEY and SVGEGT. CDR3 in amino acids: CASNPGQGKNTEAFF. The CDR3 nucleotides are TGTGCCAGCAACCCGGGACAGGGGAAGAACACTGAAGCTTTCTTT.